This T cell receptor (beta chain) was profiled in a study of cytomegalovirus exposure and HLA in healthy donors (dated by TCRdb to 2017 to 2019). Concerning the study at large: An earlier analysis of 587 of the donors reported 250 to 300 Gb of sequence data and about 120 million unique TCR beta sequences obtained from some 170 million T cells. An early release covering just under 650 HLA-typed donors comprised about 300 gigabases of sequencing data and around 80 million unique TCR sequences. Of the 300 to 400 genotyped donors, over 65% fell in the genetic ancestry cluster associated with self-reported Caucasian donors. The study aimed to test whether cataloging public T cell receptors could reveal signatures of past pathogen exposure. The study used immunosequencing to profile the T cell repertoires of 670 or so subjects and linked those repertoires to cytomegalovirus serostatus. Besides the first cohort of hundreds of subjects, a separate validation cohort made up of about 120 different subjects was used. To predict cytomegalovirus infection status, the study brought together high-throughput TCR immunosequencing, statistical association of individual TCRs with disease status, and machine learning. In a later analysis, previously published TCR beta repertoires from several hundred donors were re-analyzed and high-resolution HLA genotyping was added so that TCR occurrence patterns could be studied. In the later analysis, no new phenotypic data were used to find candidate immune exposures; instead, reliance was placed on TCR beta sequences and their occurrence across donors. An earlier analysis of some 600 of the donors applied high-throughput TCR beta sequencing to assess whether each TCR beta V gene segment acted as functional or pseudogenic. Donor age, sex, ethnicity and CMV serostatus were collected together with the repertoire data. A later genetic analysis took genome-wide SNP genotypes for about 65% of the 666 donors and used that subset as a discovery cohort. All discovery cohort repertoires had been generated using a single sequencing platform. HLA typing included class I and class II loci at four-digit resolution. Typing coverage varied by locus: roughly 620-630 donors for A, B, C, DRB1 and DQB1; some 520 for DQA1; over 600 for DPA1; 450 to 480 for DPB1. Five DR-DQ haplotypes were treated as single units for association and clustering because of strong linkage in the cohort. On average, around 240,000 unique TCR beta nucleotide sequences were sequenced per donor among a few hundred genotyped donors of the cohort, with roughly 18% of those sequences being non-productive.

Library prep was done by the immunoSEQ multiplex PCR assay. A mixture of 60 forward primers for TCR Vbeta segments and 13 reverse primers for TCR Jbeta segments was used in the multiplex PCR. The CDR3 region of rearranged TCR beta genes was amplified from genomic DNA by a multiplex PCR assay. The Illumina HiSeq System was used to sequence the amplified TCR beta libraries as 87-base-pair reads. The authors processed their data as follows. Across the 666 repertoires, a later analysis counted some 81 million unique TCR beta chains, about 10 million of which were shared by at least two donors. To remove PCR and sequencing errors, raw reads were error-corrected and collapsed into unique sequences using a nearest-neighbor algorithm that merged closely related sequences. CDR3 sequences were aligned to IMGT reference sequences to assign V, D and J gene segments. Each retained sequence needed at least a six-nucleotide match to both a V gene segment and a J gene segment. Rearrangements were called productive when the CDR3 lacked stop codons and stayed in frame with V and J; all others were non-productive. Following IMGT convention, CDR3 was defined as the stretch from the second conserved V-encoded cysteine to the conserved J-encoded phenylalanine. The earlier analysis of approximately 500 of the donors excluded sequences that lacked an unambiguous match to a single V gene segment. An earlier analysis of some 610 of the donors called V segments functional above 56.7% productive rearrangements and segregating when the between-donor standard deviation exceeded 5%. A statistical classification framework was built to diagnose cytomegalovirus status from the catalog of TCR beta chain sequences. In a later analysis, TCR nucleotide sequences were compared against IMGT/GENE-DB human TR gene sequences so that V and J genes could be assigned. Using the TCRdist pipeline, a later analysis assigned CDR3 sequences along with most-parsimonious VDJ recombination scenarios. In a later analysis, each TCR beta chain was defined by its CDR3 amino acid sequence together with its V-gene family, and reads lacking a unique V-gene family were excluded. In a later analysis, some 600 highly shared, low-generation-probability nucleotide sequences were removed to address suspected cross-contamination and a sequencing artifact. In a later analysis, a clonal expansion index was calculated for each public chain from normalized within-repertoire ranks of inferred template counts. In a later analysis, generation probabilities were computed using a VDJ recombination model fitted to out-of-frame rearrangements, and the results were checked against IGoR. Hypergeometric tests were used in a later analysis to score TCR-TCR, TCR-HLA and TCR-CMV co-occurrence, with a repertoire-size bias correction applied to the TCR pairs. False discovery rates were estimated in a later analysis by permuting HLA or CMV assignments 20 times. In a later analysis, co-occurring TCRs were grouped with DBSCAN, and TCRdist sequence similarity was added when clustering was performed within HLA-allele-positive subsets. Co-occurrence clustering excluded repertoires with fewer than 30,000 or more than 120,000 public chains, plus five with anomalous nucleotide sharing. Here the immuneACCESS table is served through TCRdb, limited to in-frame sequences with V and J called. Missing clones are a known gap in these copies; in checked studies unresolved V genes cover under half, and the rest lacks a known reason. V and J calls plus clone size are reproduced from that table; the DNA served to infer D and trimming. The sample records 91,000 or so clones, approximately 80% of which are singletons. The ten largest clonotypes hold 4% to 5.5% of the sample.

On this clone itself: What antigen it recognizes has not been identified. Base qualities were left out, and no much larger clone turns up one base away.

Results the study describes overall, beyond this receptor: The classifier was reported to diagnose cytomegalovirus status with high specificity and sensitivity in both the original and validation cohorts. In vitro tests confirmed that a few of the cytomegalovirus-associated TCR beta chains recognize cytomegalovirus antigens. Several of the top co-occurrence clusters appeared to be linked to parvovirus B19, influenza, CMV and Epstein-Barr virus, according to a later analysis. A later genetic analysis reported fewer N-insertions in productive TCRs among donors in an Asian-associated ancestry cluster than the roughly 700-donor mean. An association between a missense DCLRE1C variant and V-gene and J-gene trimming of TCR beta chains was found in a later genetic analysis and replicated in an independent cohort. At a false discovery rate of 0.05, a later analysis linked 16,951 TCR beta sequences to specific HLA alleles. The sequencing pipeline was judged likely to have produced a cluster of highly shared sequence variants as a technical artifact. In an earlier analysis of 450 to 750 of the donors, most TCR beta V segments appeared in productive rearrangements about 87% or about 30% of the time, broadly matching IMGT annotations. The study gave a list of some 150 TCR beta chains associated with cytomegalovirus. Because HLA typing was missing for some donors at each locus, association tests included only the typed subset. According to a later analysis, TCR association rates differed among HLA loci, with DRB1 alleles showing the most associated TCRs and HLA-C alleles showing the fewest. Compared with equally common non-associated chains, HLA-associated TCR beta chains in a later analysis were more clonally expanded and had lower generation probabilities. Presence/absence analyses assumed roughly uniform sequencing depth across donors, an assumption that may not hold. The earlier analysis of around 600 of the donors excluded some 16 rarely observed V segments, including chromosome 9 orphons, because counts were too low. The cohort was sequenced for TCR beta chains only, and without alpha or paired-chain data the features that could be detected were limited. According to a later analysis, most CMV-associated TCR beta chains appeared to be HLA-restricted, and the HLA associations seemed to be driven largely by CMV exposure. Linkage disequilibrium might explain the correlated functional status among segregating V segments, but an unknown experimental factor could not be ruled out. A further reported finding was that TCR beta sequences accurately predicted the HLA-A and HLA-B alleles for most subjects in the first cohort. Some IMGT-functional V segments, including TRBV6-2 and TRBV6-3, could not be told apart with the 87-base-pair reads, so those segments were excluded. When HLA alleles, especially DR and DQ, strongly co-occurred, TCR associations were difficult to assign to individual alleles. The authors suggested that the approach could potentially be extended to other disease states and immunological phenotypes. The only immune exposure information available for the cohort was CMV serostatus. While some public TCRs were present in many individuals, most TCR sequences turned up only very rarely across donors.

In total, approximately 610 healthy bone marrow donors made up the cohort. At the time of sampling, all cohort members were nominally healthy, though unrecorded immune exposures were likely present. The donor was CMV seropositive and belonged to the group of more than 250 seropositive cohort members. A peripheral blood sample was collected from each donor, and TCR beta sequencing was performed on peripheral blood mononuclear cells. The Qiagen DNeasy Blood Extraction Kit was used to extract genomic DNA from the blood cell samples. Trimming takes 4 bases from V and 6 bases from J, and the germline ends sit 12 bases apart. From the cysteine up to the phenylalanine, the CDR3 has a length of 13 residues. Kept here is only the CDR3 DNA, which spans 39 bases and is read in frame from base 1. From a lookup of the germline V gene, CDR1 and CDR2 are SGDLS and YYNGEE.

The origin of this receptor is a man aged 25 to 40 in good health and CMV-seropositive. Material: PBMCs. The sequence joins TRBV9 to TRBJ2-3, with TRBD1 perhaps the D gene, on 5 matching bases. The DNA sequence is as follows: TGTGCCAGCAGCTCCCCGACAGTCGATACGCAGTATTTT. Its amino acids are CASSSPTVDTQYF.